Listed below are T cell receptor beta chains from one sample, sequenced in a study of shared clonotypes between healthy human individuals. TCRdb's copy holds only in-frame clones and misses some; the assay was immunoSEQ multiplex PCR. Of 850,000 to 1,200,000 clones listed, approximately 68% were seen once; the top ten hold over 1.3%. Input material: memory CD4+ T cells sorted from blood. Receptor source: a young man in good health. The CDR3 runs from the conserved cysteine through the conserved F or W. The D gene is left open where the match is weak. Clone size, where shown, is once, few, many, or a class for clones that have expanded.

j_call: TRBJ1-6
clone_size: NA
d_call: NA
v_call: TRBV6-5
cdr3_aa: CASRQGGVVDSPLHF
cdr3_nt: TGTGCCAGCAGACAGGGAGGTGTCGTAGATTCACCCCTCCACTTT

j_call: TRBJ1-1
clone_size: few
d_call: NA
v_call: TRBV27
cdr3_aa: CASSLQGRTEAFF
cdr3_nt: TGTGCCAGCAGTCTGCAGGGTAGAACTGAAGCTTTCTTT

j_call: TRBJ1-5
clone_size: NA
d_call: NA
v_call: TRBV7-2
cdr3_aa: CASSSPRGAFNQPQHF
cdr3_nt: TGTGCCAGCAGCTCCCCGCGCGGGGCGTTTAATCAGCCCCAGCATTTT

j_call: TRBJ2-3
clone_size: many
d_call: TRBD2
v_call: TRBV10-2
cdr3_aa: CASGGTTGTDTQYF
cdr3_nt: TGCGCCAGCGGCGGGACTACCGGCACAGATACGCAGTATTTT

j_call: TRBJ2-2
clone_size: NA
d_call: NA
v_call: TRBV13
cdr3_aa: CASSRKTGNGELFF
cdr3_nt: TGTGCCAGCAGCCGAAAGACAGGAAACGGGGAGCTGTTTTTT

j_call: TRBJ1-1
clone_size: once
d_call: NA
v_call: TRBV7-2
cdr3_aa: CASSLREANTEAFF
cdr3_nt: TGTGCCAGCAGCTTAAGGGAAGCTAACACTGAAGCTTTCTTT

j_call: TRBJ2-4
clone_size: NA
d_call: NA
v_call: TRBV28
cdr3_aa: CASKTGGDRSKNIQYF
cdr3_nt: TGTGCCAGCAAAACAGGAGGGGATCGGTCCAAAAACATTCAGTACTTC

j_call: TRBJ2-3
clone_size: NA
d_call: NA
v_call: TRBV19
cdr3_aa: CASSIGSSTQRRGKNTDTQYF
cdr3_nt: TGTGCCAGTAGTATAGGTTCGTCGACCCAAAGAAGGGGAAAGAACACAGATACGCAGTATTTT

j_call: TRBJ1-2
clone_size: NA
d_call: NA
v_call: TRBV28
cdr3_aa: CASSLSQPLYGYTF
cdr3_nt: TGTGCCAGCAGTTTAAGCCAGCCTTTGTATGGCTACACCTTC

j_call: TRBJ1-2
clone_size: NA
d_call: TRBD1
v_call: TRBV5-1
cdr3_aa: CASSPDRGKGYTF
cdr3_nt: TGCGCCAGCAGCCCCGACAGGGGAAAAGGCTACACCTTC

j_call: TRBJ2-3
clone_size: few
d_call: NA
v_call: TRBV2
cdr3_aa: CASSSPVQYF
cdr3_nt: TGTGCCAGCAGCTCCCCGGTGCAGTATTTT

j_call: TRBJ2-5
clone_size: NA
d_call: NA
v_call: TRBV10-3
cdr3_aa: CAISRGALQETQYF
cdr3_nt: TGTGCCATCAGTCGCGGAGCTCTCCAAGAGACCCAGTACTTC

j_call: TRBJ2-5
clone_size: NA
d_call: NA
v_call: TRBV6-5
cdr3_aa: CASSYSSFGTQYF
cdr3_nt: TGTGCCAGCAGTTACTCCTCTTTTGGGACCCAGTACTTC

j_call: TRBJ2-2
clone_size: many
d_call: NA
v_call: TRBV6-1
cdr3_aa: CASGTGVNTGELFF
cdr3_nt: TGTGCCAGCGGGACGGGGGTGAACACCGGGGAGCTGTTTTTT

j_call: TRBJ1-1
clone_size: once
d_call: NA
v_call: TRBV2
cdr3_aa: CASKQDMNTEAFF
cdr3_nt: TGTGCCAGCAAACAGGACATGAACACTGAAGCTTTCTTT

j_call: TRBJ2-1
clone_size: NA
d_call: TRBD2
v_call: TRBV4-1
cdr3_aa: CASSQSSGGVGPSSYNEQFF
cdr3_nt: TGCGCCAGCAGCCAATCCTCGGGGGGGGTAGGGCCGAGCTCCTACAATGAGCAGTTCTTC

j_call: TRBJ2-7
clone_size: NA
d_call: NA
v_call: TRBV7-2
cdr3_aa: CASSFDRVGGVQYF
cdr3_nt: TGTGCCAGCAGCTTTGACAGAGTAGGAGGGGTGCAGTACTTC

j_call: TRBJ2-5
clone_size: once
d_call: NA
v_call: TRBV5-1
cdr3_aa: CASSLGPGPQETQYF
cdr3_nt: TGCGCCAGCAGCTTGGGGCCAGGGCCTCAAGAGACCCAGTACTTC

j_call: TRBJ2-7
clone_size: many
d_call: NA
v_call: TRBV5-6
cdr3_aa: CASSLGQYEQYF
cdr3_nt: TGTGCCAGCAGCTTGGGACAGTACGAGCAGTACTTC

j_call: TRBJ1-2
clone_size: NA
d_call: NA
v_call: TRBV7-9
cdr3_aa: CASSSNYGYTF
cdr3_nt: TGTGCCAGCAGCTCTAACTATGGCTACACCTTC

j_call: TRBJ2-5
clone_size: NA
d_call: NA
v_call: TRBV7-2
cdr3_aa: CASSSDTGTETQYF
cdr3_nt: TGTGCCAGCAGCTCTGATACAGGGACGGAGACCCAGTACTTC

j_call: TRBJ2-7
clone_size: NA
d_call: NA
v_call: TRBV2
cdr3_aa: CASSELRGGEQYF
cdr3_nt: TGTGCCAGCAGTGAGCTCAGGGGGGGCGAGCAGTACTTC

j_call: TRBJ2-7
clone_size: NA
d_call: NA
v_call: TRBV5-4
cdr3_aa: CASSSDGYEQYF
cdr3_nt: TGTGCCAGCAGCTCGGACGGCTACGAGCAGTACTTC

j_call: TRBJ2-3
clone_size: NA
d_call: NA
v_call: TRBV7-3
cdr3_aa: CASSSRGSGDTQYF
cdr3_nt: TGTGCCAGCAGCTCTAGGGGATCGGGAGATACGCAGTATTTT

j_call: TRBJ1-5
clone_size: NA
d_call: NA
v_call: TRBV30
cdr3_aa: CAWDRNGGGQPQHF
cdr3_nt: TGTGCCTGGGACCGTAACGGGGGGGGTCAGCCCCAGCATTTT

j_call: TRBJ2-3
clone_size: once
d_call: TRBD2
v_call: TRBV2
cdr3_aa: CASTRTSGTDTQYF
cdr3_nt: TGTGCCAGCACCCGGACTAGCGGCACAGATACGCAGTATTTT

j_call: TRBJ1-6
clone_size: NA
d_call: TRBD1
v_call: TRBV18
cdr3_aa: CASSPPGGGGVNSPLHF
cdr3_nt: TGTGCCAGCTCACCCCCAGGGGGAGGCGGGGTTAATTCACCCCTCCACTTT

j_call: TRBJ2-7
clone_size: NA
d_call: TRBD2
v_call: TRBV10-3
cdr3_aa: CAISDRGLAGGPYEQYF
cdr3_nt: TGTGCCATCAGTGATAGAGGGCTAGCGGGAGGACCCTACGAGCAGTACTTC

j_call: TRBJ1-4
clone_size: NA
d_call: NA
v_call: TRBV6-1
cdr3_aa: CASSKEVGGNEKLFF
cdr3_nt: TGTGCCAGCAGTAAAGAGGTCGGGGGAAATGAAAAACTGTTTTTT

j_call: TRBJ2-7
clone_size: NA
d_call: NA
v_call: TRBV9
cdr3_aa: CASSVAAQTYEQYF
cdr3_nt: TGTGCCAGCAGCGTAGCGGCCCAAACCTACGAGCAGTACTTC

j_call: TRBJ2-6
clone_size: NA
d_call: NA
v_call: TRBV19
cdr3_aa: CASSPLAGANVLTF
cdr3_nt: TGTGCCAGTAGTCCCCTTGCTGGGGCCAACGTCCTGACTTTC

j_call: TRBJ1-5
clone_size: few
d_call: NA
v_call: TRBV11-3
cdr3_aa: CASNQGYQPQHF
cdr3_nt: TGTGCCAGCAACCAGGGTTATCAGCCCCAGCATTTT

j_call: TRBJ2-3
clone_size: once
d_call: TRBD2
v_call: TRBV30
cdr3_aa: CAWSVSGVTDTQYF
cdr3_nt: TGTGCCTGGAGTGTCAGCGGGGTTACAGATACGCAGTATTTT

j_call: TRBJ1-2
clone_size: NA
d_call: NA
v_call: TRBV5-4
cdr3_aa: CASSQDGNYGYTF
cdr3_nt: TGTGCCAGCAGCCAGGACGGGAACTATGGCTACACCTTC

j_call: TRBJ1-1
clone_size: few
d_call: NA
v_call: TRBV14
cdr3_aa: CASRMAGTEAFF
cdr3_nt: TGTGCCAGCAGGATGGCTGGCACTGAAGCTTTCTTT

j_call: TRBJ2-5
clone_size: NA
d_call: NA
v_call: TRBV11-2
cdr3_aa: CASSLEETQYF
cdr3_nt: TGTGCCAGCAGCCTGGAGGAGACCCAGTACTTC

j_call: TRBJ1-6
clone_size: NA
d_call: NA
v_call: TRBV6-5
cdr3_aa: CASSYIGRSNSPLHF
cdr3_nt: TGTGCCAGCAGTTACATAGGGAGGTCTAATTCACCCCTCCACTTT

j_call: TRBJ2-7
clone_size: NA
d_call: NA
v_call: TRBV10-2
cdr3_aa: CASSGHRDYEQYF
cdr3_nt: TGCGCCAGCAGTGGACACAGGGACTACGAGCAGTACTTC

j_call: TRBJ2-7
clone_size: NA
d_call: NA
v_call: TRBV6-5
cdr3_aa: CASSYAGSISSYEQYF
cdr3_nt: TGTGCCAGCAGTTACGCCGGCAGCATCAGCTCCTACGAGCAGTACTTC

j_call: TRBJ2-1
clone_size: NA
d_call: NA
v_call: TRBV5-1
cdr3_aa: CASSLAEPGYNEQFF
cdr3_nt: TGCGCCAGCAGCTTGGCTGAACCGGGGTACAATGAGCAGTTCTTC

j_call: TRBJ2-7
clone_size: once
d_call: NA
v_call: TRBV7-3
cdr3_aa: CASSLSGGRSYEQYF
cdr3_nt: TGTGCCAGCAGCTTAAGTGGGGGGAGATCCTACGAGCAGTACTTC

j_call: TRBJ2-1
clone_size: once
d_call: NA
v_call: TRBV18
cdr3_aa: CASSPPAPESSYNEQFF
cdr3_nt: TGTGCCAGCTCACCACCGGCGCCTGAAAGCTCCTACAATGAGCAGTTCTTC

j_call: TRBJ1-6
clone_size: NA
d_call: TRBD1
v_call: TRBV6-5
cdr3_aa: CASSRDRGESSPLHF
cdr3_nt: TGTGCCAGCAGTAGGGACAGGGGAGAAAGTTCACCCCTCCACTTT

j_call: TRBJ2-1
clone_size: few
d_call: TRBD2
v_call: TRBV7-2
cdr3_aa: CASSLEASGIIF
cdr3_nt: TGTGCCAGCAGCTTAGAGGCTAGCGGGATAATCTTC

j_call: TRBJ1-2
clone_size: NA
d_call: NA
v_call: TRBV27
cdr3_aa: CASSLSSLGGSYYGYTF
cdr3_nt: TGTGCCAGCAGTTTATCTTCGCTCGGGGGGAGCTACTATGGCTACACCTTC

j_call: TRBJ2-3
clone_size: NA
d_call: TRBD2
v_call: TRBV30
cdr3_aa: CAWSRTRTSGGAGTDTQYF
cdr3_nt: TGTGCCTGGAGTCGCACCCGGACTAGCGGGGGGGCCGGGACAGATACGCAGTATTTT

j_call: TRBJ2-5
clone_size: NA
d_call: TRBD2
v_call: TRBV5-4
cdr3_aa: CASSLTQAGQETQYF
cdr3_nt: TGTGCCAGCAGCTTGACCCAAGCGGGGCAAGAGACCCAGTACTTC

j_call: TRBJ2-2
clone_size: NA
d_call: TRBD1
v_call: TRBV5-6
cdr3_aa: CASSWTGTGELFF
cdr3_nt: TGTGCCAGCAGCTGGACAGGGACCGGGGAGCTGTTTTTT

j_call: TRBJ2-2
clone_size: NA
d_call: TRBD2
v_call: TRBV18
cdr3_aa: CASSPTSGNTGELFF
cdr3_nt: TGTGCCAGCTCACCAACTAGCGGGAACACCGGGGAGCTGTTTTTT

j_call: TRBJ2-7
clone_size: NA
d_call: TRBD2
v_call: TRBV19
cdr3_aa: CASSRTSGTYEQYF
cdr3_nt: TGTGCCAGTAGTAGGACTAGCGGAACCTACGAGCAGTACTTC

j_call: TRBJ1-1
clone_size: NA
d_call: TRBD1
v_call: TRBV5-4
cdr3_aa: CASSGHRGQSAEAFF
cdr3_nt: TGTGCCAGCAGCGGCCACAGGGGGCAAAGCGCTGAAGCTTTCTTT

j_call: TRBJ1-1
clone_size: NA
d_call: NA
v_call: TRBV10-3
cdr3_aa: CAISDGSNTEAFF
cdr3_nt: TGTGCCATCAGTGACGGATCGAACACTGAAGCTTTCTTT

j_call: TRBJ1-4
clone_size: NA
d_call: TRBD1
v_call: TRBV5-1
cdr3_aa: CASSWGTGATNEKLFF
cdr3_nt: TGCGCCAGCAGCTGGGGTACAGGGGCAACTAATGAAAAACTGTTTTTT

j_call: TRBJ1-1
clone_size: NA
d_call: TRBD1
v_call: TRBV10-3
cdr3_aa: CATGQANTEAFF
cdr3_nt: TGTGCCACTGGACAGGCGAACACTGAAGCTTTCTTT